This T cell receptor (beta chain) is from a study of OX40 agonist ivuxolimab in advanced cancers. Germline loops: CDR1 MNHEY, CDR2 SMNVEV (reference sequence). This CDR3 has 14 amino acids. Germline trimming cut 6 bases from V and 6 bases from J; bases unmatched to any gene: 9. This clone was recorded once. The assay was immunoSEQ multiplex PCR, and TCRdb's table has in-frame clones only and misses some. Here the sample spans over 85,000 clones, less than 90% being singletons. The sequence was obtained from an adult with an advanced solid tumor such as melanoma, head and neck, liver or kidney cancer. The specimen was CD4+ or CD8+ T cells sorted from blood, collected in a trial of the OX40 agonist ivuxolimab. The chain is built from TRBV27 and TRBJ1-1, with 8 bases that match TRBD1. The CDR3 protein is CASRKDRVPSEAFF. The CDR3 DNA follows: TGTGCCAGCAGAAAGGACAGGGTACCGTCTGAAGCTTTCTTT.